A single sample is the source of the 5 T cell receptor beta chains below, sequenced in a study of metastatic and nonmetastatic thyroid tumors. Every patient underwent thyroid surgery untreated. TCRdb recomputed clones from the PCR reads via MiXCR. The data hold 50,000 or so clones, with around 20% observed a single time. The specimen was blood. The source of these receptors is a male donor with papillary thyroid cancer or a benign thyroid nodule (not recorded which). Some clones in this sample may be carry-over from other donors' samples.

On this clone: The junction departs from germline at one end; a sequencing error may be responsible. V is TRBV19 and J is TRBJ2-5; D is unresolved. This CDR3 is built from 11 residues. CDR1 is LNHDA and CDR2 is SQIVND in the germline V gene (reference sequence). As DNA, the CDR3 is TGTTCCAGTAGCTCTACTACGACGCATTACTTC. Protein sequence: CSSSSTTTHYF.

This clone was recorded many times. The rearrangement links TRBV20-1 to TRBJ2-7; TRBD1 matches at 9 bases. The CDR3 consists of 16 residues. V was pared by 3 bases and J by 1 base, with 10 bases of the junction left unmatched. CDR1 and CDR2 from the germline V gene are DFQATT and SNEGSKA (reference sequence). The CDR3 coding sequence is TGCAGTGCTAGGCCGGGCGGGACAGGGAAGTCCTACGAGCAGTACTTC. Translation gives CSARPGGTGKSYEQYF.

Comment on this clone: A single base separates this from a much larger clone, so it may be a read error. The chain's CDR3 is CASTSRESANIQYF. DNA of the CDR3: TGTGCCAGCACCTCGAGGGAGAGTGCGAACATTCAGTACTTC. The gene calls are TRBV3-1 and TRBJ2-5; possibly TRBD2 for D (5 bases). The J call could be wrong; TRBJ2-4 is a better fit for the DNA end. Germline lookup yields CDR1 LGHDT and CDR2 YNNKEL (reference sequence). The CDR3 extends over 14 amino acids.

This chain connects TRBV2 to TRBJ2-7; D gene ambiguous. Trimming removed 2 bases from V and 6 bases from J, with 11 bases in between. Germline V lookup: CDR1 SNHLY, CDR2 FYNNEI. CDR3 size: 13 residues. The CDR3 sequence is CASSERQDSEQYF. The CDR3, as DNA: TGTGCCAGCAGTGAAAGGCAAGATAGCGAGCAGTACTTC.

Concerning this clone itself: This may be a read error: a much more frequent sequence differs by one nucleotide. The V and J genes are TRBV3-1 and TRBJ2-4; tentative D call: TRBD2 (6 bases). Germline CDR1 LGHDT, CDR2 YNNKEL (reference sequence). The CDR3 sequence is 14 residues long. Trimming pared 11 bases from V and 7 bases from J, leaving 21 bases between. As DNA, the CDR3 is TGTGCCTGCACCTCGGGGGAGAGTGCGAACATTCAGTACTTC. This codes for CACTSGESANIQYF.